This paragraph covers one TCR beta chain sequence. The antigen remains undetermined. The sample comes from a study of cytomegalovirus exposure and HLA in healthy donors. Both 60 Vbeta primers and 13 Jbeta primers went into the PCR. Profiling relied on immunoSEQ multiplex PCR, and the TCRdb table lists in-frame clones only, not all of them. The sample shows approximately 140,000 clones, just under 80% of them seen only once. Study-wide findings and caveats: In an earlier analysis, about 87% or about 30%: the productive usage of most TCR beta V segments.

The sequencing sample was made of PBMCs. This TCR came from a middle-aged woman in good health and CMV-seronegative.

The CDR3 DNA reads TGTGCCAGCAGCTTAGTTTCTAGCGGGAGTAGAGATACGCAGTATTTT. It encodes CASSLVSSGSRDTQYF. V and J are TRBV7-9 and TRBJ2-3; 10 bases align to TRBD2. The CDR3 is 16 residues long. Trimming at V came to 1 base and at J to 5 bases, leaving 6 bases not matched to a gene. Germline CDR1 SEHNR, CDR2 FQNEAQ (reference sequence).